The 6 T cell receptor beta chains given below trace back to one sample, sequenced in a study of vaccination effects on CD4 cells after COVID-19. No antigen is known for these receptors. Sequencing was performed with immunoSEQ multiplex PCR; in TCRdb, only in-frame clones are kept and a portion is missing. The sample shows around 50,000 clones, about 74% of them seen only once. Investigators separated out CD4+ T cells once around nine days of culture had passed. It was between March and December 2020 that the person had a SARS-CoV-2 infection confirmed by PCR. The participants, recipients of two vaccine doses, got either BNT162b2 or mRNA-1273. The input for sequencing was CD4+ T cells from PBMCs cultured without peptide, taken after COVID-19 vaccination. The receptors derive from a human donor who had a prior SARS-CoV-2 infection.

The rearrangement links TRBV4-3 to TRBJ2-6; D is unresolved. The CDR3 consists of 15 residues. CDR1 and CDR2 (germline): LGHNA, YSLEER. Trimming removed 0 bases from V and 5 bases from J, with 8 bases in between. CDR3 nucleotides: TGCGCCAGCAGCCAAGAAAGACTCCGGGCCAACGTCCTGACTTTC. Its translation is CASSQERLRANVLTF.

The chain has TRBV10-3 and TRBJ2-1, with TRBD2 matching 11 bases. Per the germline V gene, CDR1 is ENHRY and CDR2 is SYGVKD. J was trimmed by 7 bases and V by 3 bases; bases with no gene match: 5. The CDR3 totals 15 residues. CDR3 sequence: CAISDSGLAANEQFF. The CDR3, as DNA: TGTGCCATCAGTGATTCGGGACTAGCGGCGAATGAGCAGTTCTTC.

By proportion, this clone is medium-sized. V gene TRBV19 combines with J gene TRBJ1-2; D is uncertain. V was shortened by 3 bases and J by 3 bases, with 8 bases between the two germline ends. Germline V gene sequence: CDR1 LNHDA, CDR2 SQIVND (reference sequence). There are 13 residues in the CDR3. The CDR3 loop is CASSIHGDYGYTF. The CDR3 region has the DNA TGTGCCAGTAGTATCCATGGGGACTATGGCTACACCTTC.

A remark on this clone: A junction end diverges from the germline sequence, so it may reflect a read error. The chain combines TRBV20-1 with TRBJ1-2; the D is unclear. This CDR3 has 11 residues. CDR1 and CDR2 from the germline V gene are DFQATT and SNEGSKA (reference sequence). CDR3 protein: CSASNSLRAFF. In nucleotides, the CDR3 is TGCAGTGCTAGTAACTCCCTCCGGGCTTTCTTC.

The chain is built from TRBV5-6 and TRBJ2-2, with 7 positions matching TRBD1. The CDR3 runs to 15 residues. Germline lookup yields CDR1 SGHDT and CDR2 YYEEEE. V lost 0 bases to trimming and J lost 5 bases; unmatched junction nucleotides: 4. The CDR3 is CASSLDRGWTGELFF. In DNA, the CDR3 is TGTGCCAGCAGCTTGGACAGGGGATGGACCGGGGAGCTGTTTTTT. Drawing the rest from reference TRBV5-6 and TRBJ2-2, the complete variable domain is DAGVTQSPTHLIKTRGQQVTLRCSPKSGHDTVSWYQQALGQGPQFIFQYYEEEERQRGNFPDRFSGHQFPNYSSELNVNALLLGDSALYLCASSLDRGWTGELFFGEGSRLTVL.

This clone was seen a handful of times. The V and J genes are TRBV6-4 and TRBJ2-5; TRBD2 might be the D (7 bases). Germline V gene sequence: CDR1 MRHNA, CDR2 SNTAGT. V lost 7 bases, J lost 4 bases, and 22 bases lay in between. This CDR3 contains 16 residues. As DNA, the CDR3 is TGTGCCAGCACCGTGGGGGGGCAGGGGACACGAGAGACCCAGTACTTC. Residues: CASTVGGQGTRETQYF.